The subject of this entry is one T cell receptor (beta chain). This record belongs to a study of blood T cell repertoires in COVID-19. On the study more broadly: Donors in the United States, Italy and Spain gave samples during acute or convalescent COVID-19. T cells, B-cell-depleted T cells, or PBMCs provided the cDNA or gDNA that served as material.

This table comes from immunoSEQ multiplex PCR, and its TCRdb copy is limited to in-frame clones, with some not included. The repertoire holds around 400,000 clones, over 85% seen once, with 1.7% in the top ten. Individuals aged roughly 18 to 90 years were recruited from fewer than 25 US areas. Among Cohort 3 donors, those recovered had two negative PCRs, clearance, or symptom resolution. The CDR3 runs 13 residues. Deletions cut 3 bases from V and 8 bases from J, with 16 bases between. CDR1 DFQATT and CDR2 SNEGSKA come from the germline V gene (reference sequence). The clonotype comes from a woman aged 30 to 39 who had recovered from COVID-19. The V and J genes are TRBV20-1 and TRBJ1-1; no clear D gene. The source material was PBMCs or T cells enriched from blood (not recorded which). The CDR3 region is CSASWREITEAFF. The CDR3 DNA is TGCAGTGCTAGTTGGAGGGAGATAACCGAAGCTTTCTTT.